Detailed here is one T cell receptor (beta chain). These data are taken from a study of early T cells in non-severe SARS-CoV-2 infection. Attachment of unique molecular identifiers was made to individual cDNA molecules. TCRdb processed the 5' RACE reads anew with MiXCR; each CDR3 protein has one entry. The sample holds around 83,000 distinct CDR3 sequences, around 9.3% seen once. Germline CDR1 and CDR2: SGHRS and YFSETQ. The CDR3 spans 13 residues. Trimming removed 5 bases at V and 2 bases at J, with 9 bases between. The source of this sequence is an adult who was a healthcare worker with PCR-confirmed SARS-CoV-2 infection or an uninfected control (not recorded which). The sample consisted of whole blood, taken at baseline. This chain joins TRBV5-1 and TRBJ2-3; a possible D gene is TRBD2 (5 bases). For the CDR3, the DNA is TGCGCCAGCAGGAAGGAGGTCACAGATACGCAGTATTTT. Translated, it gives CASRKEVTDTQYF.